One and the same sample provided the 2 T cell receptor beta chains below, sequenced in a study of Ad26.COV2.S vaccination and SARS-CoV-2 variants. TCRdb's table, derived via immunoSEQ multiplex PCR, lists solely in-frame clones and lacks some. The sample has some 340,000 clones, about 86% seen once. Treatment indicated: some 20 received Ad26.COV2.S at low or high dose, single or two shots; roughly five received placebo; per-sample allocation not given. On day 63 after the first injection, vaccine and placebo recipients gave samples. This sample comprised peripheral blood, obtained in a trial of Ad26.COV2.S vaccine versus placebo. The receptors originated from a person aged 18-65 years who received the Ad26.COV2.S COVID-19 vaccine or a placebo.

This sequence joins TRBV18 and TRBJ2-7; no reliable D call. This CDR3 contains 15 residues. Germline V gene lookup returns CDR1 KGHSH and CDR2 LQKENI. V was trimmed by 2 bases and J by 1 base, leaving 12 bases between them. The CDR3: CASSPRPRESYEQYF. The CDR3 region has the DNA TGTGCCAGCTCACCAAGGCCACGCGAGTCCTACGAGCAGTACTTC.

The rearrangement joins TRBV5-4 to TRBJ2-3; the D is unclear. This CDR3 has 16 residues. The germline gives CDR1 SGHNT, CDR2 YYREEE (reference sequence). V shed 4 bases and J shed 2 bases, with 17 bases lying between them. Written as DNA, the CDR3 is TGTGCCAGCAGCCCCCGTGTAGGGTCTCACACAGATACGCAGTATTTT. Residues: CASSPRVGSHTDTQYF.